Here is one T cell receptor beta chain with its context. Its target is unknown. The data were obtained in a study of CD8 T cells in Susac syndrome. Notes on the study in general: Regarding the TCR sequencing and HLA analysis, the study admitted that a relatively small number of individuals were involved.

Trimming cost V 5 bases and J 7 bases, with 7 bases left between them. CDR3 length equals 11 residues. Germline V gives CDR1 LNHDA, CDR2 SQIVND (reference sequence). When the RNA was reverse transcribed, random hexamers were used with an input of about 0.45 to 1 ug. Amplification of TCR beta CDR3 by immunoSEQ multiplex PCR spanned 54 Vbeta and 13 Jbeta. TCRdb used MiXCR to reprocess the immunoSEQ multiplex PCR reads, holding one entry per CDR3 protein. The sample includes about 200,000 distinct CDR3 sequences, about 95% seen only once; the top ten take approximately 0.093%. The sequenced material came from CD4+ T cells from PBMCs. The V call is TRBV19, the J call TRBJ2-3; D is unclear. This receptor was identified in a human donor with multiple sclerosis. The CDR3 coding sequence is TGTGCCAGTAGTGAAGAAAATACGCAGTATTTT. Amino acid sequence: CASSEENTQYF.